The 16 T cell receptor beta chains reported below all come from one sample, sequenced in a study of T cell repertoires in cytomegalovirus infection. Their cognate antigens are unknown. TCRdb redid the calling of the reads with MiXCR, one entry per CDR3 protein. Of 830,000 or so distinct CDR3 sequences in the sample, 32% were seen once. Sequencing was performed on cultured CD8+ T cells from PBMCs, taken from culture after CMV antigen stimulation. These receptors all stem from a human donor in good health (CMV status not recorded). Some clones in this sample may be carry-over from other donors' samples.

The sample holds many counts of this clonotype. The CDR3 here is CASSLRLAGGETQYF. CDR3 DNA: TGTGCCAGCAGCTTAAGGCTAGCGGGGGGAGAGACCCAGTACTTC. This chain connects TRBV7-2 to TRBJ2-5; 11 bases align to TRBD2. Trimming removed 2 bases from V and 4 bases from J; junction bases left unmatched: 3. The length of the CDR3 is 15 residues. Germline V gene sequence: CDR1 SGHTA, CDR2 FQGNSA.

The table lists this clonotype with many counts. The V gene is TRBV7-6, the J gene TRBJ2-5; 8 bases fit TRBD2. The V gene end was trimmed by 7 bases and the J gene end by 1 base; junction bases not matched to a gene: 11. Germline CDR1 reads SGHVS; CDR2 reads FNYEAQ. The length of the CDR3 is 16 residues. CDR3 residues: CASTLKTGGTQETQYF. The CDR3 bases are TGTGCCAGCACCCTAAAGACGGGGGGGACCCAAGAGACCCAGTACTTC. Looking up the rest from reference TRBV7-6 and TRBJ2-5 gives the full variable domain: GAGVSQSPRYKVTKRGQDVALRCDPISGHVSLYWYRQALGQGPEFLTYFNYEAQQDKSGLPNDRFSAERPEGSISTLTIQRTEQRDSAMYRCASTLKTGGTQETQYFGPGTRLLVL.

The chain joins TRBV6-2 or TRBV6-3 to TRBJ2-7, with D maybe TRBD2 (6 bases). Per germline, CDR1 MNHEY and CDR2 SVGEGT. The CDR3 spans 13 residues. Trimming cost V 10 bases and J 4 bases, with 17 bases left between them. CDR3 DNA sequence: TGTGCCACCTGGACATGGGGACTTTACGAGCAGTACGTC. This sequence encodes CATWTWGLYEQYV.

About this clonotype: The conserved phenylalanine or tryptophan normally closing the CDR3 is absent here, so this likely arose from a read error. The chain uses TRBV28 and TRBJ2-2; 9 bases map to TRBD1. Looked up from germline, CDR1 is MDHEN and CDR2 is SYDVKM. The CDR3 has 16 amino acids. V was pared by 0 bases and J by 3 bases, with 2 bases of the junction left unmatched. For the CDR3, the DNA is TGTGCCAGCAGTTTATGGGGGACAGGGTACACCGGGGAGCTGTTTATT. Its protein is CASSLWGTGYTGELFI.

V is TRBV12-3 or TRBV12-4 and J is TRBJ2-1, with TRBD2 matching over 12 bases. The CDR3 runs 15 residues. Trimming at V came to 6 bases and at J to 6 bases, leaving 6 bases not matched to a gene. CDR3 protein: CASRPSGGALNEQFF. CDR3 nucleotide sequence: TGTGCCAGCAGACCTAGCGGGGGGGCCCTCAATGAGCAGTTCTTC.

The chain has TRBV5-1 and TRBJ2-7; unclear D gene. The CDR3 runs 15 residues. CDR1 SGHRS and CDR2 YFSETQ come from the germline V gene. The germline V and J ends were trimmed by 0 bases and 4 bases, with 14 bases remaining between them. CDR3 in DNA: TGCGCCAGCAGCTTGGCTGGGGTGGCGAGGTACGAGCAGTACGTC. Residues: CASSLAGVARYEQYV.

Only one count was recorded for this clonotype. The chain is built from TRBV10-3 and TRBJ1-1, with D possibly matching TRBD1 (6 bases). The CDR3 runs to 15 residues. Trimming removed 6 bases at V and 2 bases at J, with 16 bases between. CDR1 and CDR2 (germline): ENHRY, SYGVKD. The CDR3 reads CAIRLSQGHNTEAFF. The CDR3 nucleotides read TGTGCCATCAGACTCTCTCAGGGGCATAACACTGAAGCTTTCTTT.

The V gene is TRBV7-9, the J gene TRBJ1-4, with a possible D match to TRBD1 (5 bases). V lost 5 bases and J 8 bases, leaving 21 bases between the germline ends. Germline values: CDR1 SEHNR, CDR2 FQNEAQ (reference sequence). The CDR3 runs to 16 residues. This CDR3 reads CASSPTGKGAWEKLFF. Here the CDR3 DNA reads TGTGCCAGCAGCCCCACGGGAAAAGGGGCTTGGGAAAAACTGTTTTTT.

V and J are TRBV27 and TRBJ2-7; D uncertain. The CDR3 has 19 residues. The germline V and J ends were trimmed by 2 bases and 0 bases, with 23 bases remaining between them. Germline CDR1 MNHEY, CDR2 SMNVEV (reference sequence). DNA of the CDR3: TGTGCCAGCAGTTTAACGCCGTCCGGACCCTGGCTTAGCTCCTACGAGCAGTACTTC. Translated, it gives CASSLTPSGPWLSSYEQYF.

This clonotype appeared many times. The gene calls are TRBV7-8 and TRBJ2-7; D may match TRBD1 or TRBD2 (5 bases each). V lost 7 bases to trimming and J lost 4 bases, with 11 bases between them. Germline assignment: CDR1 SGHVS and CDR2 FQNEAQ. The CDR3 runs to 12 residues. CDR3 residues: CASTGPHYEQYF. Written as DNA, the CDR3 is TGTGCCAGCACGGGGCCCCATTACGAGCAGTACTTC. The full variable domain, in which reference TRBV7-8 and TRBJ2-7 provide the parts outside the CDR3, is GAGVSQSPRYKVAKRGQDVALRCDPISGHVSLFWYQQALGQGPEFLTYFQNEAQLDKSGLPSDRFFAERPEGSVSTLKIQRTQQEDSAVYLCASTGPHYEQYFGPGTRLTVT.

Worth noting for this clonotype: Relative to the germline gene, one junction end is altered; a read error may explain this. The rearrangement joins TRBV11-1 to TRBJ1-1; unclear D gene. Germline V gene sequence: CDR1 SGHAT, CDR2 FQDESV (reference sequence). This CDR3 comprises 13 residues. CDR3 sequence reads: CASRLARLTEAFF. The CDR3 nucleotides are TGTGCCAGCAGATTAGCCAGGCTCACTGAAGCTTTCTTT.

This clonotype turned up a few times. This rearrangement joins TRBV27 to TRBJ1-2, with no clear D. Germline V lookup: CDR1 MNHEY, CDR2 SMNVEV (reference sequence). Trimming removed 1 base at V and 6 bases at J, with 15 bases between. The CDR3 loop spans 15 amino acids. The CDR3 DNA reads as TGTGCCAGCAGTTTATATTCCCTGACAATGGATGGCTACACCTTC. Its translation is CASSLYSLTMDGYTF.

The chain employs TRBV12-3 or TRBV12-4 and TRBJ1-1, with D uncertain. Trimming cost V 8 bases and J 0 bases, with 16 bases left between them. There are 15 residues in the CDR3. The CDR3 coding sequence is TGTGCCAGCGGAGAAGGCCATCTAATGAACACTGAAGCTTTCTTT. Translating gives CASGEGHLMNTEAFF.

This clonotype was seen repeatedly, ten times or more. The chain links TRBV7-2 to TRBJ2-7; 10 positions agree with TRBD2. Losses at the gene ends were 0 bases for V and 3 bases for J; bases not matched to a gene: 2. Germline assignment: CDR1 SGHTA and CDR2 FQGNSA. The CDR3 is made up of 15 amino acids. The CDR3 loop is CASSLASGGFYEQYF. The CDR3 nucleotides are TGTGCCAGCAGCTTAGCTAGCGGGGGGTTCTACGAGCAGTACTTC. Drawing the rest from reference TRBV7-2 and TRBJ2-7, the complete variable domain is GAGVSQSPSNKVTEKGKDVELRCDPISGHTALYWYRQSLGQGLEFLIYFQGNSAPDKSGLPSDRFSAERTGGSVSTLTIQRTQQEDSAVYLCASSLASGGFYEQYFGPGTRLTVT.

The chain carries TRBV20-1 and TRBJ2-5, with a possible D match to TRBD1 (6 bases). Germline values: CDR1 DFQATT, CDR2 SNEGSKA (reference sequence). V shed 0 bases and J shed 4 bases, with 12 bases lying between them. There are 14 residues in the CDR3. The CDR3 DNA is TGCAGTGCTAGAGACAGGGGAGTTCTAGAGACCCAGTACTTC. This encodes CSARDRGVLETQYF.

The chain carries TRBV3-1 and TRBJ1-2; D ambiguous. Per the germline V gene, CDR1 is LGHDT and CDR2 is YNNKEL (reference sequence). This CDR3 is built from 14 residues. V lost 1 base and J lost 5, with 11 bases in between. CDR3 nucleotides: TGTGCCAGCAGCCAAGCTGGGCGTGATTATGGCTACACCTTC. Translating gives CASSQAGRDYGYTF.